A single sample gave rise to the 9 T cell receptor beta chains below, sequenced in a study of cytomegalovirus exposure and HLA in healthy donors. The study ran its PCR with 60 Vbeta and 13 Jbeta primers. Clones were sequenced by immunoSEQ multiplex PCR, and TCRdb holds only the in-frame ones, with some missing. The table has 150,000 to 200,000 clones, around three quarters seen once. Sequencing used PBMCs. These receptors all stem from a woman between 25 and 40 years old in good health and CMV-seropositive.

The V call is TRBV28, the J call TRBJ2-2; 7 bases fit TRBD1. Germline-derived CDR1 and CDR2 are MDHEN and SYDVKM. Germline trimming cut 6 bases from V and 1 base from J; bases unmatched to any gene: 2. The CDR3 loop spans 14 amino acids. The CDR3: CASRWTGNTGELFF. The CDR3 DNA sequence: TGTGCCAGCAGATGGACAGGGAACACCGGGGAGCTGTTTTTT.

The chain has TRBV5-8 and TRBJ1-4; 8 bases map to TRBD1. CDR3 size: 15 residues. V dropped 4 bases and J dropped 8; count of bases not matched to a gene: 10. Germline lookup yields CDR1 SGHTS and CDR2 YDEGEE. CDR3 sequence (DNA): TGTGCCAGCAGCGTCGGACAGGGTCCGGGGGAAAAACTGTTTTTT. Protein: CASSVGQGPGEKLFF.

The chain uses TRBV30 and TRBJ1-2, with a tentative D call TRBD1 (5 bases). With 1 base removed from V and 1 base from J, the gap between germline ends came to 16 bases. This CDR3 has 16 amino acids. The V gene's germline CDR1 is GTSNPN and CDR2 SVGIG (reference sequence). The CDR3 bases are TGTGCCTGGAGTGCTCAGACAGTTCTTGTTAACTATGGCTACACCTTC. It encodes CAWSAQTVLVNYGYTF.

In this sample, this clone turned up a few times. This sequence joins TRBV10-2 and TRBJ1-5; D is unclear. The V end was cut by 8 bases, the J end by 0 bases, with 8 bases between. The CDR3 sequence is 13 residues long. Germline lookup yields CDR1 WSHSY and CDR2 SAAADI. CDR3: CASVADSNQPQHF. CDR3 DNA sequence: TGCGCCAGCGTCGCGGATAGCAATCAGCCCCAGCATTTT.

This rearrangement joins TRBV30 to TRBJ1-1, with D possibly matching TRBD1 (6 bases). V was trimmed by 5 bases and J by 2 bases, leaving 15 bases between them. The V gene's germline CDR1 is GTSNPN and CDR2 SVGIG (reference sequence). The CDR3 spans 14 residues. CDR3: CAWFANRVNTEAFF. CDR3 DNA: TGTGCCTGGTTCGCCAACAGGGTTAACACTGAAGCTTTCTTT.

The gene calls are TRBV9 and TRBJ2-7, with D maybe TRBD1 (6 bases). The V gene lost 3 bases and the J gene lost 5 bases, with 15 bases spanning the gap. The CDR3 length is 14 residues. Looked up from germline, CDR1 is SGDLS and CDR2 is YYNGEE. CDR3 in amino acids: CASSGHTGWDEQYF. The CDR3 coding sequence is TGTGCCAGCAGCGGGCACACAGGGTGGGACGAGCAGTACTTC.

This clone was counted only a few times. CDR3 in amino acids: CASSSKGGGNSPLHF. The CDR3, as DNA: TGCGCCAGCAGCTCGAAAGGGGGTGGGAATTCACCCCTCCACTTT. The chain recombines TRBV5-1 with TRBJ1-6, with TRBD1 as a possible D gene (6 bases). Between the trimmed V and J ends, which lost 3 bases and 7 bases, there was a span of 14 bases. The CDR3 loop spans 15 amino acids. Germline CDR1 and CDR2: SGHRS and YFSETQ.

This chain links TRBV4-1 with TRBJ2-7; 9 nucleotides agree with TRBD2. The CDR3 sequence is 19 residues long. With 4 bases clipped from V and 5 bases from J, the junction kept 21 bases outside the gene matches. Germline V gene sequence: CDR1 MGHRA, CDR2 YSYEKL. The chain's CDR3 is CASSPRGNSGSGEWNEQYF. For the CDR3, the DNA is TGCGCCAGCAGCCCCCGGGGGAATAGCGGGAGTGGGGAGTGGAACGAGCAGTACTTC.

This chain links TRBV5-1 with TRBJ2-2; perhaps TRBD2 as D (5 bases). Germline V gene lookup returns CDR1 SGHRS and CDR2 YFSETQ. This CDR3 has 15 amino acids. Trimming took off 1 base at V and 3 bases at J, with 10 bases between the two ends. The CDR3, as DNA: TGCGCCAGCAGCTTGTTGGACGGGGACACCGGGGAGCTGTTTTTT. It translates to CASSLLDGDTGELFF.